This entry lists 29 T cell receptor beta chains sequenced from one sample in a study of tumor-infiltrating lymphocytes in primary liver carcinoma. Making TCR beta cDNA involved approximately 530 ng total RNA and a constant-region primer. Library construction for TCR beta comprised three nested multiplex PCR rounds performed with slightly modified ARM-PCR. The two initial PCR rounds, around 10 cycles each, used TRBV1-TRBV30 forward and C-beta reverse primers. TCRdb analysed the multiplex PCR reads with MiXCR anew, one entry per CDR3 protein. The sample includes 310,000 or so distinct CDR3 sequences, approximately 65% of them seen just once. Unsorted whole blood served as the source of blood RNA, and germline DNA was extracted as well. What was sequenced was peripheral blood. All receptors derive from a man aged 35-49 years with primary liver carcinoma and hepatitis B virus infection.

This clonotype was seen repeatedly, ten times or more. The chain is built from TRBV6-6 and TRBJ2-3; TRBD1 matches at 7 bases. CDR1 and CDR2 (germline): MNHNY, SVGAGI (reference sequence). The CDR3 is 15 amino acids. Germline trimming cut 2 bases from V and 4 bases from J; bases unmatched to any gene: 6. The CDR3 loop reads CASSYDRVFPDTQYF. In nucleotides, the CDR3 is TGTGCCAGCAGTTACGACAGGGTGTTTCCAGATACGCAGTATTTT.

This clonotype was detected only a few times. The chain combines TRBV6-6 with TRBJ2-1; TRBD2 matches at 11 bases. CDR1 and CDR2 from the germline V gene are MNHNY and SVGAGI (reference sequence). This CDR3 comprises 16 residues. J gave up 7 bases and V 2 bases, and 7 bases lay outside the gene matches. The CDR3 here is CASSYVGTSGLNEQFF. The CDR3 nucleotides are TGTGCCAGCAGTTACGTCGGGACTAGCGGTTTAAATGAGCAGTTCTTC.

The chain recombines TRBV4-1 with TRBJ1-2; D perhaps matches TRBD1 (5 bases). Germline V gene lookup returns CDR1 MGHRA and CDR2 YSYEKL. Trimming left V 1 base short and J 10 bases short, with 16 bases between. This CDR3 has 14 residues. CDR3 protein: CASSQGGGSDVYTF. The CDR3 DNA reads as TGCGCCAGCAGCCAAGGTGGGGGGAGCGATGTCTACACCTTC.

V usage is TRBV12-3 or TRBV12-4 and J usage is TRBJ2-6, with no clear D. V dropped 3 bases and J dropped 2 bases, with 14 bases sitting between them. CDR3 length: 17 amino acids. The CDR3 sequence is CASSFNCAGPGANVLTF. The CDR3 nucleotides read TGTGCCAGCAGTTTCAACTGTGCCGGTCCTGGGGCCAACGTCCTGACTTTC.

Note on this clonotype: Since no conserved phenylalanine or tryptophan closes the CDR3, a read error is the likely cause. The limits of the CDR3 on the DNA are not certain, so only TCRdb's listed CDR3 is given. The chain links TRBV11-2 to TRBJ1-1; the table calls TRBD1, which could not be checked here. Ends included, the CDR3 has 14 residues. Looked up from germline, CDR1 is SGHAT and CDR2 is FQNNGV. The CDR3 region is CVNSLESRVGEAFV.

This clonotype was observed a few times. The rearrangement links TRBV12-5 to TRBJ2-3; TRBD2 agrees at 13 bases. V lost 4 bases to trimming and J lost 1 base; unmatched junction nucleotides: 2. CDR3 length equals 16 residues. Looked up from germline, CDR1 is LGHNT and CDR2 is FRNRAP. This chain's CDR3 is CASGYGLAGGTDTQYF. In DNA form, the CDR3 reads TGTGCTAGTGGTTACGGACTAGCGGGGGGCACAGATACGCAGTATTTT.

In the case of this clonotype: One junction end disagrees with the germline gene, perhaps due to a read error. The chain has TRBV6-6 and TRBJ1-5; a weak D match, TRBD1 (6 bases). There are 13 residues in the CDR3. Germline CDR1 is MNHNY and CDR2 is SVGAGI (reference sequence). Here the CDR3 DNA reads TGTGCCAGCAGAGACAGGAGTAATCAGCCCCATCATTTT. Its translation: CASRDRSNQPHHF.

To note about this clonotype: The missing conserved phenylalanine or tryptophan at the end of this CDR3 makes a read error likely. The chain employs TRBV12-3 or TRBV12-4 and TRBJ2-7, with D tentatively TRBD1 or TRBD2 (5 bases each). V shed 1 base and J shed 3 bases, with 10 bases lying between them. This CDR3 is built from 14 residues. In nucleotides, the CDR3 is TGTGCCAGCAGTTTAGGGGGGTCGATCTACGAGCAGTACTCC. Amino acids: CASSLGGSIYEQYS.

The table lists this clonotype with a few counts. The gene calls are TRBV6-5 and TRBJ1-1; D not resolved. There are 13 residues in the CDR3. Germline-derived CDR1 and CDR2 are MNHEY and SVGAGI. Trimming removed 6 bases from V and 1 base from J, with 9 bases in between. CDR3 region: CASRINPNTEAFF. The CDR3 DNA reads as TGTGCCAGCAGAATCAATCCGAACACTGAAGCTTTCTTT.

To note about this clonotype: This likely comes from a read error, as the CDR3 has no conserved phenylalanine or tryptophan at its end. This chain connects TRBV5-6 to TRBJ2-1; D ambiguous. V lost 2 bases and J 10 bases, leaving 7 bases between the germline ends. The germline CDR1 and CDR2 sequences are SGHDT and YYEEEE. This CDR3 has 11 residues. The CDR3 DNA reads TGTGCCAGCAGCTTCTTGCAAGAGCAGTTCGTC. This gives the protein CASSFLQEQFV.

This clonotype was detected a few times. The chain couples TRBV5-1 to TRBJ2-7; D may be TRBD2 (5 bases). The CDR3 is made up of 13 amino acids. With 0 bases removed from V and 3 bases from J, the gap between germline ends came to 7 bases. Germline V gives CDR1 SGHRS, CDR2 YFSETQ. The CDR3 coding sequence is TGCGCCAGCAGCTTGGGACTAATCTACGAGCAGTACTTC. Its translation is CASSLGLIYEQYF.

This clonotype came up once. A read error is likely, as this CDR3 ends without the conserved phenylalanine or tryptophan. This chain links TRBV11-2 with TRBJ1-6; 7 bases map to TRBD1. The CDR3 runs 16 residues. The junction had 5 bases not matched to a gene; V was cut back by 6 bases and J by 0 bases. Germline values: CDR1 SGHAT, CDR2 FQNNGV. The CDR3 DNA reads as TGTGCCAGCAGACAGGGGCTAAACTCCTATAATTCACCCCTCCACTCT. It is translated as CASRQGLNSYNSPLHS.

This clonotype occurred once. A much larger clone sits a single nucleotide away, making a read error possible. V gene TRBV6-2 or TRBV6-3 combines with J gene TRBJ2-1; TRBD1 is a possible D gene (5 bases). Germline assignment: CDR1 MNHEY and CDR2 SVGEGT. This CDR3 is 13 amino acids long. The CDR3 spells CAGSWTPYNEQFF. CDR3 nucleotide sequence: TGTGCCGGCAGTTGGACACCTTACAATGAGCAGTTCTTC.

J is TRBJ1-6 and V is TRBV5-4; possible D gene TRBD1, 6 bases. Germline V gene sequence: CDR1 SGHNT, CDR2 YYREEE (reference sequence). V was clipped by 3 bases and J by 8 bases, with 15 bases between them. CDR3 length: 15 amino acids. The CDR3 protein is CASSSLQGPDSPLHF. The CDR3 bases are TGTGCCAGCAGCTCCTTACAGGGTCCGGATTCACCCCTCCACTTT. The variable domain in full, with the rest retrieved from reference TRBV5-4 and TRBJ1-6, is ETGVTQSPTHLIKTRGQQVTLRCSSQSGHNTVSWYQQALGQGPQFIFQYYREEENGRGNFPPRFSGLQFPNYSSELNVNALELDDSALYLCASSSLQGPDSPLHFGNGTRLTVT.

This clonotype was recorded many times. V and J are TRBV6-6 and TRBJ2-7, with unresolved D. Germline assignment: CDR1 MNHNY and CDR2 SVGAGI (reference sequence). V lost 2 bases and J lost 2, with 7 bases in between. The CDR3 is made up of 13 amino acids. The CDR3 DNA reads as TGTGCCAGCAGTTACCCCAACACCTACGAGCAGTACTTC. This encodes CASSYPNTYEQYF.

This clonotype showed up many times. This chain connects TRBV29-1 to TRBJ2-2, with unresolved D. This CDR3 contains 12 residues. The germline V and J ends were trimmed by 3 bases and 5 bases, with 7 bases remaining between them. Per germline, CDR1 SQVTM and CDR2 ANQGSEA. CDR3 loop: CSVEWVTGELFF. CDR3 coding DNA: TGCAGCGTTGAGTGGGTTACCGGGGAGCTGTTTTTT.

Turning to this clonotype: The junction does not match germline at one end; this may be a read error. The chain's CDR3 is CVSTLEGAGELFF. The CDR3 DNA is TGTGTCAGCACCTTAGAGGGGGCCGGGGAGCTGTTTTTT. The genes are TRBV5-5 and TRBJ2-2; weak D call: TRBD1 (6 bases). The CDR3 consists of 13 residues. Germline V gives CDR1 SGHKS, CDR2 YYEKEE (reference sequence).

Concerning this clonotype: The junction shows a germline mismatch at one end, possibly a read error. J is TRBJ2-3 and V is TRBV6-6; TRBD2 matches 7 bases. Germline V gene sequence: CDR1 MNHNY, CDR2 SVGAGI (reference sequence). The CDR3 has 16 amino acids. CDR3 sequence: CASSYSGATSADTQYF. The CDR3, as DNA: TGTGCCAGCAGTTACTCTGGCGCCACTAGCGCAGATACCCAGTATTTT.

V is TRBV2 and J is TRBJ1-4; 10 nucleotides agree with TRBD1. The ends lost 2 bases at V and 5 bases at J; junction bases unmatched: 8. Germline lookup yields CDR1 SNHLY and CDR2 FYNNEI. This CDR3 region has 17 residues. The CDR3 bases are TGTGCCAGCAGTGAAAGTGGGACAGGGGCGGCGAATGAAAAACTGTTTTTT. It encodes CASSESGTGAANEKLFF.

There are a few counts of this clonotype. V usage is TRBV6-5 and J usage is TRBJ2-7; TRBD2 aligns across 10 bases. Germline values: CDR1 MNHEY, CDR2 SVGAGI. This CDR3 region has 15 residues. The V segment lost 4 bases and the J segment 3 bases; nucleotides outside the gene matches: 6. CDR3 nucleotides: TGTGCCAGCAGTTTACTAGCGGGAACTCACTACGAGCAGTACTTC. It is translated as CASSLLAGTHYEQYF.

On this clonotype itself: Germline is not matched at one junction end, which may reflect a read error. The chain couples TRBV11-2 to TRBJ2-7; TRBD1 matches 7 bases. The CDR3 totals 14 residues. Germline CDR1 SGHAT, CDR2 FQNNGV. The CDR3 sequence: CTSSTLGQQYEQYF. The CDR3, as DNA: TGTACCAGCAGCACCTTGGGACAGCAGTACGAGCAGTACTTC.

In regard to this clonotype: This may be a read error, as it is one base from a much larger clone. CDR3 amino acids: CAITRIGDSDTQYF. CDR3 bases: TGTGCCATAACACGGATAGGGGACTCAGATACGCAGTATTTT. This chain connects TRBV10-3 to TRBJ2-3; possibly TRBD2 for D (6 bases). V lost 9 bases to trimming and J lost 4 bases, with 17 bases between them. The CDR3 totals 14 residues. Looked up from germline, CDR1 is ENHRY and CDR2 is SYGVKD.

The genes are TRBV11-1 and TRBJ2-7; D is uncertain. The CDR3 runs 13 residues. The germline V and J ends were trimmed by 6 bases and 6 bases, with 15 bases remaining between them. Germline lookup yields CDR1 SGHAT and CDR2 FQDESV (reference sequence). CDR3 bases: TGTGCCAGCAGTTCCACAGAGGTTCGCGAGCAGTACTTC. Amino acids: CASSSTEVREQYF.

This clonotype was seen more than once but under ten times. The chain recombines TRBV29-1 with TRBJ2-2, with D perhaps matching TRBD1 (5 bases). Trimming pared 3 bases from V and 6 bases from J, leaving 11 bases between. CDR1 and CDR2 (germline): SQVTM, ANQGSEA. CDR3 length equals 13 residues. CDR3: CSVDQGRPGELFF. The CDR3 DNA sequence: TGCAGCGTTGACCAGGGTCGTCCCGGGGAGCTGTTTTTT.

The CDR3 here is CASSPPSAGQGPGELFF. The DNA of the CDR3 is TGTGCCAGCAGTCCCCCCTCGGCGGGCCAGGGACCCGGGGAGCTGTTTTTT. The chain recombines TRBV12-3 or TRBV12-4 with TRBJ2-2, with D perhaps matching TRBD1 or TRBD2 (5 bases each). The germline V and J ends were trimmed by 5 bases and 6 bases, with 22 bases remaining between them. The CDR3 loop spans 17 amino acids.

This chain connects TRBV28 to TRBJ2-7, with D tentatively TRBD1 (5 bases). Trimming pared 11 bases from V and 9 bases from J, leaving 17 bases between. CDR1 MDHEN and CDR2 SYDVKM come from the germline V gene. The CDR3 is 11 residues long. The CDR3 bases are TGTGCCGGCACCTCCACAGGCGGGCAGTACTTC. The encoded protein is CAGTSTGGQYF.

The V and J genes are TRBV7-9 and TRBJ2-1; D is possibly TRBD2 (6 bases). V was pared by 5 bases and J by 9 bases, with 14 bases between. CDR1 and CDR2 from the germline V gene are SEHNR and FQNEAQ (reference sequence). The CDR3 length is 13 residues. The CDR3 DNA follows: TGTGCCAGCAGCCAAGGACTACTCACTGAGCAGTTCTTC. Protein product: CASSQGLLTEQFF.

Note on this clonotype: Being one base from a much bigger clone, this may be a read error. It is likely a read error, because the conserved phenylalanine at the end of the CDR3 is missing. The V and J genes are TRBV6-2 or TRBV6-3 and TRBJ2-2; D remains unclear. The CDR3 length is 11 residues. Germline CDR1 is MNHEY and CDR2 is SVGEGT. The V end was cut by 5 bases, the J end by 2 bases, with 0 bases between. The CDR3 reads CASSNTGELFS. The CDR3 DNA is TGTGCCAGCAGTAACACCGGGGAGCTGTTTTCT.

V and J are TRBV7-8 and TRBJ1-5, with TRBD1 matching over 9 bases. The CDR3 has 17 amino acids. Trimming removed 0 bases from V and 5 bases from J; junction bases left unmatched: 8. In germline, CDR1 is SGHVS, CDR2 FQNEAQ. CDR3 bases: TGTGCCAGCAGCTTAGCTGGGGACAGGGAGATGCATCAGCCCCAGCATTTT. It encodes CASSLAGDREMHQPQHF. The whole variable domain, filled in from reference TRBV7-8 and TRBJ1-5, reads GAGVSQSPRYKVAKRGQDVALRCDPISGHVSLFWYQQALGQGPEFLTYFQNEAQLDKSGLPSDRFFAERPEGSVSTLKIQRTQQEDSAVYLCASSLAGDREMHQPQHFGDGTRLSIL.